One sample yielded the 12 T cell receptor beta chains listed below, sequenced in a study of blood T cell repertoires in COVID-19. Assay used: immunoSEQ multiplex PCR; TCRdb lists only in-frame clones, some missing. The data contain roughly 250,000 clones, roughly 82% of them singletons. Sequenced input: peripheral blood. The receptors shown here come from a woman aged 70-85 years with acute or convalescent COVID-19.

This chain links TRBV5-4 with TRBJ1-1; maybe TRBD1 (5 bases). Trimming pared 2 bases from V and 2 bases from J, leaving 13 bases between. CDR3 size: 15 residues. Germline V gene data show CDR1 as SGHNT and CDR2 as YYREEE (reference sequence). The CDR3 sequence is CASSLSGRRNTEAFF. CDR3 DNA: TGTGCCAGCAGCTTATCAGGGCGAAGAAACACTGAAGCTTTCTTT.

The chain couples TRBV6-1 to TRBJ2-3; 10 nucleotides match TRBD1. This CDR3 spans 15 amino acids. CDR1 is MNHNS and CDR2 is SASEGT in the germline V gene. V was pared by 3 bases and J by 6 bases, with 6 bases of the junction left unmatched. The CDR3 DNA is TGTGCCAGCAGTGAGGGTAGACAGGGGGCCGATACGCAGTATTTT. Its translation is CASSEGRQGADTQYF.

The chain couples TRBV2 to TRBJ1-1; 10 positions match TRBD1. After removal of 6 bases from V and 4 bases from J, the junction contained 5 bases not matched to a gene. In germline, CDR1 is SNHLY, CDR2 FYNNEI. CDR3 size: 14 residues. CDR3 protein: CASSDRGLATEAFF. CDR3 DNA: TGTGCCAGCAGCGACAGGGGGCTTGCCACTGAAGCTTTCTTT.

This clone was recorded only once. V gene TRBV27 combines with J gene TRBJ1-5, with D maybe TRBD1 (5 bases). The V gene's germline CDR1 is MNHEY and CDR2 SMNVEV (reference sequence). The V end was cut by 1 base, the J end by 2 bases, with 9 bases between. There are 15 residues in the CDR3. Here the CDR3 DNA reads TGTGCCAGCAGTTTATGGGGGGAGGGCAATCAGCCCCAGCATTTT. Translating it yields CASSLWGEGNQPQHF.

The chain joins TRBV19 to TRBJ1-6; 9 nucleotides align to TRBD1. Germline CDR1 reads LNHDA; CDR2 reads SQIVND (reference sequence). This CDR3 has 15 amino acids. V shed 6 bases and J 7 bases; nucleotides not matched to a gene: 7. CDR3 bases: TGTGCCAGTAGCACCCGGGACAGGGACAATTCACCCCTCCACTTT. Residues: CASSTRDRDNSPLHF.

This CDR3 reads CSASPGEHPNYGYTF. For the CDR3, the DNA is TGCAGTGCTAGTCCCGGGGAACACCCTAACTATGGCTACACCTTC. The rearrangement uses TRBV20-1 and TRBJ1-2; D ambiguous. V was trimmed by 3 bases and J by 0 bases, leaving 14 bases between them. The germline V gene has CDR1 DFQATT and CDR2 SNEGSKA (reference sequence). The CDR3 length is 15 residues.

The rearrangement uses TRBV15 and TRBJ1-1; TRBD1 aligns across 8 bases. The CDR3 has 18 residues. Looked up from germline, CDR1 is LNHNV and CDR2 is YYDKDF (reference sequence). The J segment lost 3 bases and the V segment lost 0 bases, leaving 12 bases of the junction unmatched. CDR3 loop: CATSRDPSRTGRDTEAFF. In DNA form, the CDR3 reads TGTGCCACCAGCAGAGATCCCTCTCGGACAGGGCGGGACACTGAAGCTTTCTTT.

The genes are TRBV11-3 and TRBJ2-7, with 9 bases lining up with TRBD1. Germline lookup yields CDR1 SGHNT and CDR2 YENEEA. The CDR3 has 14 residues. The V segment lost 3 bases and the J segment 2 bases; nucleotides outside the gene matches: 2. The CDR3 DNA is TGTGCCAGCAGCTTGGGGACAGGGCCCTACGAGCAGTACTTC. It translates to CASSLGTGPYEQYF.

The chain is built from TRBV6-2 or TRBV6-3 and TRBJ1-1; D remains ambiguous. The CDR3 loop spans 14 amino acids. The germline V gene has CDR1 MNHEY and CDR2 SVGEGT. Deletions cut 6 bases from V and 1 base from J, with 12 bases between. The CDR3 reads CASRYQEPNTEAFF. Here the CDR3 DNA reads TGTGCCAGCAGGTACCAGGAACCGAACACTGAAGCTTTCTTT.

V gene TRBV27 combines with J gene TRBJ1-1; 7 nucleotides match TRBD1. This CDR3 is built from 16 residues. The V gene's germline CDR1 is MNHEY and CDR2 SMNVEV (reference sequence). With V trimmed by 4 bases and J by 0 bases, 8 bases remained unmatched. The CDR3 loop is CASSSKGTAMNTEAFF. CDR3 sequence (DNA): TGTGCCAGCAGTTCCAAGGGGACAGCCATGAACACTGAAGCTTTCTTT.

The rearrangement links TRBV19 to TRBJ2-7; 10 bases are shared with TRBD2. After removal of 4 bases from V and 4 bases from J, the junction contained 7 bases not matched to a gene. Germline V gives CDR1 LNHDA, CDR2 SQIVND (reference sequence). This CDR3 has 15 amino acids. The CDR3 reads CASSTPGLAKYEQYF. DNA for the CDR3: TGTGCCAGTAGTACGCCGGGACTAGCGAAGTACGAGCAGTACTTC.

This sequence joins TRBV5-4 and TRBJ1-6, with TRBD1 matching over 9 bases. V shed 0 bases, J shed 9 bases, and the junction held 7 bases outside the gene matches. CDR1 and CDR2 from the germline V gene are SGHNT and YYREEE (reference sequence). The CDR3 runs 16 residues. The CDR3: CASSLDTKDRGSPLHF. CDR3 DNA sequence: TGTGCCAGCAGCTTGGACACGAAGGACAGGGGTTCACCCCTCCACTTT.